This T cell receptor (beta chain) was profiled in a study of technical replicates of blood from several donors. V lost 5 bases and J lost 5; bases outside the gene matches: 10. CDR1 is LNHDA, CDR2 SQIVND, per germline (reference sequence). There are 15 residues in the CDR3. This clone was seen once. Sequencing used immunoSEQ multiplex PCR; TCRdb keeps in-frame clones, though not all of them. The table lists about 80,000 clones, 93% of them singletons. Input material: T cells isolated from PBMCs. The source of this sequence is a human donor in good health. The V and J genes are TRBV19 and TRBJ2-7; 9 bases are a match to TRBD1. DNA of the CDR3: TGTGCCAGTAGTGCACTTGACAGGGGGTTAAACGAGCAGTACTTC. It specifies CASSALDRGLNEQYF.